This TCR beta chain was found in a study of human T cells and chemical hapten exposure. Study-level background: Patients were mainly female, each with alopecia areata, totalis or universalis. Largely, small differences in pooled library volume made per-sample TCR yields vary. The study, taken as a whole, reports: Compared with pre-sensitization or healthy control sets, expanded TCRs clustered more.

V lost 5 bases and J 0 bases, leaving 11 bases between the germline ends. This CDR3 is 15 amino acids long. Germline-derived CDR1 and CDR2 are MNHEY and SMNVEV (reference sequence). Authors' data handling: Sample TCR totals centred on a median of approximately 95,000, ranging about 20,000 to 690,600. TCRdb processed the RACE reads anew with MiXCR; each CDR3 protein has one entry. These V and J calls rely on TCRdb rather than the paper's analysis. The table records some 80,000 distinct CDR3 sequences, 10% of them present only once. This clonotype was counted at least ten times. What it binds is unknown. Time point meaning: patch test 2, 6 weeks after DPC sensitization. The sample's treatment: therapeutic diphenylcyclopropenone sensitization with weekly scalp DPC.

This clonotype was sampled from a woman aged 25 to 39 with alopecia areata. Some clones in this sample may be carry-over from other donors' samples. V and J are TRBV27 and TRBJ1-3; D is perhaps TRBD1 (6 bases). The sequences come from whole blood, collected in connection with sensitization to the hapten diphenylcyclopropenone (DPC). CDR3 sequence reads: CASSRGGRSGNTIYF. As DNA, the CDR3 is TGTGCCAGCAGTAGAGGGGGTCGCTCTGGAAACACCATATATTTT.